This T cell receptor beta chain was obtained from a study of breast tumors, draining lymph nodes, adjacent tissues. Study-wide results and limits: Tumors had less TCR diversity than lymph nodes, more than nontumor tissue.

TCRdb reanalysed the multiplex PCR reads using MiXCR and keeps one entry per CDR3 protein. Among about 120,000 distinct CDR3 sequences listed, 15% to 20% were seen once. This clonotype occurred many times. As yet, its antigen is unknown. Breast cancer patients provided tissue from their axillary draining lymph nodes. The specimen was axillary lymph node tissue. The origin of this receptor is a female donor with breast cancer. Some clones in this sample may be carry-over from other donors' samples.

CDR3 nucleotide sequence: TGTGCCAGCAGCTTGTTCGGCAGGACAGATACGCAGTATTTT. It codes for CASSLFGRTDTQYF. The chain joins TRBV5-6 to TRBJ2-3; the D is unclear. The CDR3 totals 14 residues. Trimming took off 1 base at V and 3 bases at J, with 9 bases between the two ends. The germline gives CDR1 SGHDT, CDR2 YYEEEE. The whole variable domain, remainder taken from reference TRBV5-6 and TRBJ2-3, is DAGVTQSPTHLIKTRGQQVTLRCSPKSGHDTVSWYQQALGQGPQFIFQYYEEEERQRGNFPDRFSGHQFPNYSSELNVNALLLGDSALYLCASSLFGRTDTQYFGPGTRLTVL.